One and the same sample provided the 2 T cell receptor beta chains below, sequenced in a study of a mutant IDH1 vaccine in newly diagnosed glioma (dated by TCRdb to 2020 to 2023). Libraries were prepared through the immunoSEQ multiplex PCR assay. In TCRdb, the immuneACCESS table is reduced to in-frame sequences with V and J assigned. These tables do not hold every clone; where another copy was compared, an unresolved V gene accounts for under half, and the others remain unexplained. The sample records more than 50,000 clones, 80% to 90% of which are singletons. The ten largest account for 2.9% of the sample. The sample's time point, from its label and the paper: baseline, week 1 (first vaccination visit). The treatment or condition label for this specimen denotes: pre-vaccination baseline after standard-of-care therapy. Source: PBMCs, taken from a glioma patient treated with radiotherapy, temozolomide or both. All receptors come from a man aged 30-40 years with glioma.

The chain joins TRBV7-8 to TRBJ2-3; 14 bases are a match to TRBD2. Germline CDR1 reads SGHVS; CDR2 reads FQNEAQ. The CDR3 has 20 residues. The V gene end was trimmed by 3 bases and the J gene end by 2 bases; junction bases not matched to a gene: 13. The CDR3 sequence: CASSLVTSGGGIPHTDTQYF. The CDR3, as DNA: TGTGCCAGCAGCTTGGTGACTAGCGGGGGGGGAATCCCCCACACAGATACGCAGTATTTT.

The chain combines TRBV5-8 with TRBJ1-2, with a possible D match to TRBD1 (6 bases). The V end lost 2 bases, the J end lost 8 bases, and 13 bases lay between the germline ends. The germline V gene encodes CDR1 SGHTS and CDR2 YDEGEE. The CDR3 sequence is 13 residues long. The CDR3 here is CASSFAGHKGYTF. The CDR3 coding sequence is TGTGCCAGCAGCTTCGCGGGACACAAAGGCTACACCTTC.